This entry concerns a single T cell receptor beta chain. This clonotype turned up a few times. No cognate antigen has been identified for it. The sample holds no much larger clone one base away, and base qualities are not on file. This entry belongs to a study of regulatory T cells in long-lasting Graves disease (dated by TCRdb to the early 2020s). Some background on the complete study: To count as having persistent Graves' disease, a patient had to have received antithyroid drug treatment for over 5 years with TSH receptor autoantibodies remaining persistently positive. This study used TCR sequencing and RNA sequencing of peripheral blood to compare persistent Graves' disease patients against newly diagnosed Graves' disease patients. The study was registered as a clinical trial and conducted in China. A total of about 33 samples were covered by TCR sequencing, comprising some 13 persistent and approximately 20 newly diagnosed Graves' disease patients. Persistent Graves' disease patients in the clinical cohort had taken antithyroid drugs for roughly ten years on average.

A distance of 9 bases separates the germline ends of V and J, which lose 4 bases and 0 bases respectively. Via the germline V gene, CDR1 is MGHDK and CDR2 SYGVNS. Including cysteine and phenylalanine, the CDR3 has 15 amino acids. Of all the DNA, just the CDR3 is kept, 45 bases in frame from base 1. Broad study findings and their caveats: Compared with newly diagnosed patients, patients with persistent Graves' disease had lower TCR Shannon entropy and fewer highly expanded clones, which suggests clonal expansion. Patients with persistent disease shared more public clonotypes (around 2,700) than newly diagnosed patients did (more than 900). Peripheral blood alone was examined, since thyroid tissue, which constituted the primary lesion, could not be accessed. As a limitation, the authors acknowledged that the small sample size may reduce accuracy. Only the TCR beta chain was sequenced and analyzed. Persistent disease showed preferential use of TRBV28, TRBJ1-2 and TRBJ2-5, whereas newly diagnosed disease favored TRBV20-1 and TRBJ2-1.

Library method: multiplex PCR. The instrument was an Illumina HiSeq 4000. TCR beta libraries were built with iRepertoire HTBI primers and Arm-PCR amplification of CDR3 regions. Gel purification was performed on PCR products prior to sequencing. Per the original workflow: Gene usage analysis of CDR3 amino acid clonotypes used the 55 to 80 TRBV and 14 TRBJ segments found across samples. COPE and FqMerger were used to merge the filtered high-quality paired reads into contigs. BLAST was used to align contigs to IMGT TRBV, TRBD and TRBJ reference genes, and CDR3 was defined according to IMGT. Any clonotype with a frequency above 0.1% was counted as a highly expanded clone. Repertoire diversity was measured by Shannon entropy, and V-J evenness by the Gini coefficient. A clonotype was considered public if more than one individual shared it. TCRdb reran the public reads through fastp at Q25 and MiXCR, keeping productive beta chains. When rows share a CDR3 protein, they turn into one entry using the most common DNA and genes. The V and J calls and clone size come from TCRdb's table, not from the authors' own analysis. The sample table holds around 300,000 distinct CDR3 sequences, of which more than 20% were seen once. 56% of the sample belongs to the ten largest clones.

Explained via the paper, the time point label denotes: persistent/refractory GD, antithyroid drugs over 5 years with positive TRAb. RNA was extracted from PBMCs in TRIzol for both TCR sequencing and RNA sequencing. Graves' disease was diagnosed according to American Thyroid Association guidelines. The patients came from an endocrinology department in Xi'an, China. Each patient gave 8.5 to 9.5 milliliters of peripheral blood, collected in an EDTA anticoagulant tube. Ficoll Paque Plus density gradient separation was used to isolate PBMCs, and no additional T cell sorting was done. An Agilent 2100 Bioanalyzer and agarose gel were used to assess RNA quality, and a NanoDrop 2000 was used to measure RNA concentration.

This clonotype was obtained from a female donor with Graves disease. The material sequenced was peripheral blood mononuclear cells (PBMCs), taken when the disease was refractory, from a patient treated with antithyroid drugs. The sequence links TRBV25-1 to TRBJ2-2; TRBD1 could be the D gene, as 6 bases match. The nucleotide sequence reads as follows: TGTGCCAGCAGTGCCCCAGGGGCGAACACCGGGGAGCTGTTTTTT. This translates into CASSAPGANTGELFF.